This T cell receptor (beta chain) was identified during a study of OX40 agonist ivuxolimab in advanced cancers. At the level of the whole study: Ivuxolimab was a fully human IgG2 agonistic monoclonal antibody targeting the costimulatory receptor OX40 (CD134). Intravenous ivuxolimab was administered to patients every 2 weeks at six dose levels: 0.01, 0.1, 0.3, 1.5, 3 and 10 mg/kg. Of the approximately 53 patients in dose escalation, around 19 had hepatocellular carcinoma, some 15 had melanoma, 9 had renal cell carcinoma and 9 had head and neck cancer. In the dose-escalation cohort, 65% to 85% of patients were male, and the mean age was around 65 years with a range of roughly 20 to 85. Prior anti-PD-1, anti-PD-L1 or anti-CTLA-4 therapy was permitted, and checkpoint inhibitors had been received by more than 35% of dose-escalation patients. Three dose-escalation patients achieved partial responses, one with hepatocellular carcinoma and two with cutaneous melanoma. Peripheral TCRbeta sequencing aimed to test whether ivuxolimab altered TCR sequence diversity and caused clonal T-cell expansion. The monotherapy dose-escalation portion (N ≈ 57 patients) of the phase I ivuxolimab trial is reported in the paper. What the work shows at the level of the full study, not this receptor alone: Low levels of normalized T-cell clonal expansion were also seen in some patients who did not respond. Clonal expansion of both CD4+ and CD8+ blood T cells was observed from baseline to week 6 at doses 0.1 to 3.0 mg/kg. After ivuxolimab, expanded clones were on average more numerous among CD8+ T cells than among CD4+ T cells. Antigen specificity was not determined for the clonally expanded peripheral T cells. Partial responders in the 0.1-3.0 mg/kg groups had among the lowest normalized peripheral clonal expansion, especially among CD8+ T cells.

Patients with a history of autoimmune disease or receiving systemic immunosuppression were excluded from the trial. Peripheral blood for TCR sequencing was collected from all dose cohorts at baseline, on cycle 4 day 1, and on cycle 7 day 1. The samples were taken from a phase I, first-in-human, multicenter, open-label dose-escalation trial of ivuxolimab. Adults with locally advanced or metastatic melanoma, renal cell carcinoma, hepatocellular carcinoma or head and neck squamous cell carcinoma were enrolled in the trial. CD4+ and CD8+ T cells were sorted separately from peripheral blood before TCR sequencing. The V end loses 4 bases and the J end loses 6 bases, and a stretch of 12 bases separates them. The CDR3 spans 13 residues, from the cysteine through the phenylalanine. Only the CDR3 region is kept as DNA, spanning 39 bases read in frame from base 1. The germline V gene gives CDR1 as SGHTA and CDR2 as FQGTGA.

As for this clone: No cognate antigen has been identified for it. The sample holds no much larger clone one base away, and base qualities are not on file.

Genomic DNA was extracted from sorted cells for sequencing of the TCRbeta CDR3 region. The immunoSEQ Assay was used to sequence the TCRbeta CDR3 regions. Drawn from immuneACCESS, this table holds only the in-frame rearrangements with V and J called that TCRdb kept. Clones are partly lost; checked studies trace under half to an unresolved V gene and leave the rest unexplained. For this sample there are 15,000 to 20,000 clones; 72% appear just once. Nearly 25% of the sample rests with the top ten. The sequenced sample was CD4+ or CD8+ T cells sorted from blood, obtained in a trial of the OX40 agonist ivuxolimab. The receptor was isolated from an adult with an advanced solid tumor such as melanoma, head and neck, liver or kidney cancer. The receptor chain draws on TRBV7-3 and TRBJ1-1, with the D gene call left open. CDR3 loop: CASSSGGYPEAFF. The DNA is TGTGCCAGCAGCTCAGGAGGGTATCCTGAAGCTTTCTTT.